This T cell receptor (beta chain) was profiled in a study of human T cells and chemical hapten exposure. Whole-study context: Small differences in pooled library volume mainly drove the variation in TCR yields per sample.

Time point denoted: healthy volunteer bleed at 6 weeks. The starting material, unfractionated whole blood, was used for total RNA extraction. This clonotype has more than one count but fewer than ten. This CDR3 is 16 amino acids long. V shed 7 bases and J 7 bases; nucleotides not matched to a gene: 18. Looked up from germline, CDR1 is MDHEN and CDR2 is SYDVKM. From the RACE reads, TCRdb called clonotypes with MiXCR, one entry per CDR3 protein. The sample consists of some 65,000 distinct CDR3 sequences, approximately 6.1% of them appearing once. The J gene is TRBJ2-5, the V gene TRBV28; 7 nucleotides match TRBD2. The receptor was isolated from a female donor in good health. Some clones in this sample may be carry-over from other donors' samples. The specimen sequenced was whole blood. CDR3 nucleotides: TGTGCCAGCACTCTACGGGGCGGGACCGGCGGGGGGACCCAGTACTTC. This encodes CASTLRGGTGGGTQYF.